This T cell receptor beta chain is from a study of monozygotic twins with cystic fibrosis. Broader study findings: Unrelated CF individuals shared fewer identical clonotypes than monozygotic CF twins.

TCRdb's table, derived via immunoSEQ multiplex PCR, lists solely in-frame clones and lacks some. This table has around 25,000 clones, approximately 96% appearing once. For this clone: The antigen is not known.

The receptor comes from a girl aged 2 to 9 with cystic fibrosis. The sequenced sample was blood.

CDR3 DNA sequence: TGCGCCAGCAGTCCTACAATGAACACTGAAGCTTTCTTT. Protein product: CASSPTMNTEAFF. This rearrangement joins TRBV10-1 to TRBJ1-1; D not resolved. Trimming shortened V by 5 bases and J by 0 bases, and 7 bases separated the two germline ends. The CDR3 is 13 amino acids. Germline V lookup: CDR1 WNHNN, CDR2 SYGVQD (reference sequence).